This T cell receptor beta chain is drawn from a study of OX40 agonist ivuxolimab in advanced cancers. Across the whole study: Patients took ivuxolimab, an agonistic anti-OX40 (CD134) antibody. Prior anti-PD-1, anti-PD-L1 or anti-CTLA-4 therapy was allowed; approximately 40% had some.

The CDR3 contains 13 residues. Germline CDR1 SQVTM, CDR2 ANQGSEA. V lost 3 bases to trimming and J lost 3 bases, with 12 bases between them. Generated by immunoSEQ multiplex PCR, the TCRdb table keeps only in-frame clones and is missing some. Found here are some 16,000 clones, approximately 85% of them singletons; the top ten hold around 29%. The material was CD4+ or CD8+ T cells sorted from blood, obtained in a trial of the OX40 agonist ivuxolimab. This TCR was recovered from an adult with an advanced solid tumor such as melanoma, head and neck, liver or kidney cancer. The chain is built from TRBV29-1 and TRBJ2-7; D is undetermined. The CDR3 sequence is CSVDSSDSYEQYF. CDR3 DNA sequence: TGCAGCGTTGATTCCAGCGATAGCTACGAGCAGTACTTC.